These T cell receptor beta chains were read from a single sample in a study of response to subunit inactivated influenza vaccine. One entry per CDR3 protein results from TCRdb running MiXCR on the RT-PCR reads. There are around 200,000 distinct CDR3 sequences in the sample; roughly 12% occur only once, and 25% to 35% lies in the top ten. In addition, the sample was reused for a study of T cells expressing NK-cell markers.

The sequencing here drew on CD8+ T cells sorted from PBMCs, taken roughly 13 days after vaccination. The receptors were gathered from a man aged 50 to 59 who received an inactivated influenza vaccine. The CDR3 runs from the conserved cysteine through the conserved F or W. A D gene is named only where the DNA matches it firmly. Size tells how often a clone was seen (once, few, many) or the class of an expanded clone, and some rows leave it out.

abundance	v_gene	j_gene	d_gene	CDR3nt	CDR3aa
few	TRBV7-9	TRBJ1-2	TRBD1	TGTGCCAGCAGCTTCCGCCCGACAGGGACTAATGGCTACACCTTC	CASSFRPTGTNGYTF
NA	TRBV12-3/TRBV12-4	TRBJ2-1	NA	TGTGCCAGCACCTTGATGGGACCACCCCTCAATGAGCAGTTCTTC	CASTLMGPPLNEQFF
NA	TRBV28	TRBJ2-3	TRBD2	TGTGCCAGCAGTTTTCAGTCTCCCTCTAGCGGGGGAAGAAATCCCACAGATACGCAGTATTTT	CASSFQSPSSGGRNPTDTQYF
NA	TRBV6-2/TRBV6-3	TRBJ2-4	NA	TGTGCCAGCCAAGGGACATATCGAAACATTCAGTACTTC	CASQGTYRNIQYF
NA	TRBV25-1	TRBJ2-5	TRBD2	TGTGCCAGCCGAAATAGCGGGGTCCCCCAAGAGACCCAGTACTTC	CASRNSGVPQETQYF
NA	TRBV4-3	TRBJ2-2	NA	TGCGCCAGCAGCCAAGAAAGGGAACCCCTAGGGAACACCGGGGAGCTGTTTTTT	CASSQEREPLGNTGELFF
few	TRBV10-2	TRBJ1-1	NA	TGCGCCAGCAGTGGCCAACCGGGGACCGAAGCTTTCTTT	CASSGQPGTEAFF
few	TRBV2	TRBJ1-5	NA	TGTGCCAGCAGTCGATGGACAGCTGATCAGCCCCAGCATTTT	CASSRWTADQPQHF
NA	TRBV20-1	TRBJ2-3	NA	TGCAGTGCTAGACAATACAGGGTTAGCACAGATACGCAGTATTTT	CSARQYRVSTDTQYF
many	TRBV12-3/TRBV12-4	TRBJ2-5	NA	TGTGCCAGCAGTCTATTCCTTGGGGGGGAGACCCAGTACTTC	CASSLFLGGETQYF
NA	TRBV28	TRBJ2-7	TRBD2	TGTGCCAGCAGTAGCCGGGACATTGATCTAGCGGGATCTAACGAGCAGTACTTC	CASSSRDIDLAGSNEQYF
NA	TRBV13	TRBJ1-1	NA	TGTGCCAGCAGGTTGGCAGAGAACACTGAAGCTTTCTTT	CASRLAENTEAFF
NA	TRBV7-6	TRBJ2-7	NA	TGTGCCAGCAGCTTGGGGCTAGTGCCCCTGAATGAGCAGTACTTC	CASSLGLVPLNEQYF
few	TRBV25-1	TRBJ2-7	TRBD1	TGTGCCAGCAGTGAAACAGGGGGAATCTCGTACGAGCAGTACTTC	CASSETGGISYEQYF
NA	TRBV20-1	TRBJ2-1	NA	TGCAGTGCGCCGGGACTCCACTCCTACAATGAGCAGTTCTTC	CSAPGLHSYNEQFF
many	TRBV20-1	TRBJ1-2	NA	TGCAGTGCTAGAGAGGGGCGGGACAACTATGGCTACACCTTC	CSAREGRDNYGYTF
few	TRBV12-3/TRBV12-4	TRBJ1-5	NA	TGTGCCAGCAGTTTAGGTGAAGATCAGCCCCAGCATTTT	CASSLGEDQPQHF
few	TRBV20-1	TRBJ2-7	TRBD1	TGCAGTGCACCTCATACCGGGACAGAGTTTGAGCAGTACTTC	CSAPHTGTEFEQYF
many	TRBV28	TRBJ2-5	NA	TGTGCCAGCAGTCCCACTTCGGGAATCCAAGAGACCCAGTACTTC	CASSPTSGIQETQYF